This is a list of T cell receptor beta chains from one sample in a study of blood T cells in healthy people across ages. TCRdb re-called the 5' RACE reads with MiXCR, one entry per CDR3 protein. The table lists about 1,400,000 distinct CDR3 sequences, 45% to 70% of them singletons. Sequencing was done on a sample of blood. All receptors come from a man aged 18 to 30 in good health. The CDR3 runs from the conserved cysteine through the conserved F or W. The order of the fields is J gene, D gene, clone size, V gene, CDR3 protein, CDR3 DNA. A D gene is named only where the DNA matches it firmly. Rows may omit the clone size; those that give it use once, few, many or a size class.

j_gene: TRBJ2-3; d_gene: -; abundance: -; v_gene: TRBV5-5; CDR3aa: CASSLGISSTDTQYF; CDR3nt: TGTGCCAGCAGCTTAGGGATATCTAGCACAGATACGCAGTATTTT
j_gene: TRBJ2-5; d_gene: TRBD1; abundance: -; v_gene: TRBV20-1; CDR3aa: CSASPGQGVVGETQYF; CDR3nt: TGCAGTGCTAGTCCGGGACAGGGGGTTGTTGGAGAGACCCAGTACTTC
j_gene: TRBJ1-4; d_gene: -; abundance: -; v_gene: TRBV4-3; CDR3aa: CASSQSPARTNEKLFF; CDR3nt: TGCGCCAGCAGCCAAAGCCCAGCACGGACTAATGAAAAACTGTTTTTT
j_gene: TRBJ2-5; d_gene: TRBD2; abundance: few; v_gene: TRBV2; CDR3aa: CASRRTSGIQNEQYF; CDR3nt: TGTGCCAGCAGGAGGACTAGCGGAATACAAAATGAGCAGTACTTC
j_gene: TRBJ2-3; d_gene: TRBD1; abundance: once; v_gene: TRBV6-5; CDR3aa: CASSYNRGRDTQYF; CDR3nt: TGTGCCAGCAGTTACAACAGGGGGCGCGATACGCAGTATTTT
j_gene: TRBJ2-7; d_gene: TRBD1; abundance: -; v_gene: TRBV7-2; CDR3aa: CASSLGQGVPEQYF; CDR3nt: TGTGCCAGCAGCCTGGGACAGGGCGTCCCCGAGCAGTACTTC
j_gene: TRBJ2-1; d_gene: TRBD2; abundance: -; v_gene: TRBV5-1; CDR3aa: CASSGGVQLGSYNEQFF; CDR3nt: TGCGCCAGCAGCGGGGGGGTCCAACTAGGCTCCTACAATGAGCAGTTCTTC
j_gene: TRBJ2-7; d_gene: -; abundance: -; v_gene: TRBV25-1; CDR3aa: CASEGVNEQYF; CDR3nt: TGTGCCAGCGAGGGGGTAAACGAGCAGTACTTC
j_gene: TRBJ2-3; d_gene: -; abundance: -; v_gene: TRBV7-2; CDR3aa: CASSFLAALDTQYF; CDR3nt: TGTGCCAGCAGCTTTTTAGCGGCTCTAGATACGCAGTATTTT
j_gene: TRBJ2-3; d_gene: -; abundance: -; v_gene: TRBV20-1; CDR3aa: CSARANPQRRTDTQYF; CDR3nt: TGCAGTGCTAGAGCTAATCCCCAGAGGAGGACAGATACGCAGTATTTT
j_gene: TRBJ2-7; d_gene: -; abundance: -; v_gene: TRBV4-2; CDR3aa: CASSQDLKSHEQYF; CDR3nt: TGTGCCAGCAGCCAAGATCTTAAGTCCCACGAGCAGTACTTC
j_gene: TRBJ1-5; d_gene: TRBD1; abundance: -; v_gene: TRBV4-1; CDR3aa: CARSQGQGNQPQHF; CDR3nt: TGCGCCCGCAGCCAGGGACAGGGGAATCAGCCCCAGCATTTT
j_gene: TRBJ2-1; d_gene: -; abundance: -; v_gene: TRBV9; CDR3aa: CASSPRDLTYNEQFF; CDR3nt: TGTGCCAGCAGCCCCCGGGACCTCACCTACAATGAGCAGTTCTTC
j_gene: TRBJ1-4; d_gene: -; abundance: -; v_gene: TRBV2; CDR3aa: CASSEDPGTTNEKLFF; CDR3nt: TGTGCCAGCAGTGAAGATCCAGGGACAACTAATGAAAAACTGTTTTTT
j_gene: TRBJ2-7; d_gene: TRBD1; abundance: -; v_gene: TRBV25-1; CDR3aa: CASTLGTVYEQYF; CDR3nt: TGTGCCAGCACCCTAGGGACAGTATACGAGCAGTACTTC
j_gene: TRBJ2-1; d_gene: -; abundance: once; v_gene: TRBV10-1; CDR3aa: CASSGWKEDEQFF; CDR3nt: TGCGCCAGCAGCGGATGGAAGGAAGATGAGCAGTTCTTC
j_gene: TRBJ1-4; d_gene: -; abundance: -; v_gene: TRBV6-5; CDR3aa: CASSGGLQLFF; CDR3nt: TGTGCCAGCAGTGGAGGGTTACAACTGTTTTTT
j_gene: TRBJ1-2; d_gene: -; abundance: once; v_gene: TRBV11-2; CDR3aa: CASSPPRRTNYGYTF; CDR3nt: TGTGCCAGCAGTCCTCCAAGGCGGACTAACTATGGCTACACCTTC
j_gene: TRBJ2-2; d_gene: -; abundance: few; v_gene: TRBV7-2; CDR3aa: CASSRKAANTGELFF; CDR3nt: TGTGCCAGCAGCCGAAAGGCGGCGAACACCGGGGAGCTGTTTTTT
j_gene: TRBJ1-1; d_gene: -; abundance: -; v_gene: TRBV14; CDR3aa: CASRQYEGTEAFF; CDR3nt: TGTGCCAGCAGGCAGTATGAGGGCACTGAAGCTTTCTTT
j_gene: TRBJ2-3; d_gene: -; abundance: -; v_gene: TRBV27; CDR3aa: CASSAEGSADTQYF; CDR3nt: TGTGCCAGCAGTGCGGAGGGGTCGGCAGATACGCAGTATTTT
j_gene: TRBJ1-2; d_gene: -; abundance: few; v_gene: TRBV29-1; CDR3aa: CSVGAGPLSDTF; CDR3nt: TGCAGCGTTGGGGCGGGGCCCCTCAGTGACACCTTC
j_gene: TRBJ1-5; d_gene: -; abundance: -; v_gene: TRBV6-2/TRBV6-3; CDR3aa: CACTEGRGIYQPQHF; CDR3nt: TGTGCCTGCACCGAAGGACGGGGGATCTATCAGCCCCAGCATTTT
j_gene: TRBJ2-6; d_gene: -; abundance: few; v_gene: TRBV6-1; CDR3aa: CASRGPHSGANVLTF; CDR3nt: TGTGCCAGTCGTGGACCACACTCTGGGGCCAACGTCCTGACTTTC
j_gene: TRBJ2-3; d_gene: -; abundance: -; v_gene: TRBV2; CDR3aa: CASSEHGTGTDTQYF; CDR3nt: TGTGCCAGCAGTGAACACGGGACGGGCACAGATACGCAGTATTTT
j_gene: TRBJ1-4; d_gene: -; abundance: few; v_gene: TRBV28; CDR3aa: CASRPPGKDEKLFF; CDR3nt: TGTGCCAGCAGACCCCCCGGGAAGGATGAAAAACTGTTTTTT
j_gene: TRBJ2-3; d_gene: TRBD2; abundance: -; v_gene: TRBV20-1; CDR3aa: CSARPIAGVSDTQYF; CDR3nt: TGCAGTGCCAGGCCAATAGCGGGAGTTTCAGATACGCAGTATTTT
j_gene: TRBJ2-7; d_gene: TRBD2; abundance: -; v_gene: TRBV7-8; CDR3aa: CASSLQIRAGEYEQYF; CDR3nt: TGTGCCAGCAGCCTTCAGATCAGAGCGGGGGAGTACGAGCAGTACTTC
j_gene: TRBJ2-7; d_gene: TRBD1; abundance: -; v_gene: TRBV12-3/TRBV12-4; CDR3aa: CASRGTGGNEQYF; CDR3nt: TGTGCCAGCAGGGGGACAGGGGGTAACGAGCAGTACTTC
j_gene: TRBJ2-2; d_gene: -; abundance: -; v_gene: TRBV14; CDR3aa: CASSQLQGNTGELFF; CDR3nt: TGTGCCAGCAGCCAACTACAGGGGAACACCGGGGAGCTGTTTTTT
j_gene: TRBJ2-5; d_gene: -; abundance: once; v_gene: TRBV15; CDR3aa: CATSRVPPGTQETQYF; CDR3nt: TGTGCCACCAGCAGAGTTCCCCCGGGAACTCAAGAGACCCAGTACTTC
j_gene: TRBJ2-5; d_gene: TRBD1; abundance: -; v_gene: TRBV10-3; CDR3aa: CAVVTGDGLTQYF; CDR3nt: TGTGCCGTGGTTACAGGGGATGGACTGACCCAGTACTTC
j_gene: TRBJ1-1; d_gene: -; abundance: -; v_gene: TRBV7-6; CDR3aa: CASRGTNEAFF; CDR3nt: TGTGCCAGCAGGGGGACGAATGAAGCTTTCTTT
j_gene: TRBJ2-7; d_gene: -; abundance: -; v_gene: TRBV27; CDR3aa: CASSFSRNYEQYF; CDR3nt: TGTGCCAGCAGTTTTTCCAGAAACTACGAGCAGTACTTC
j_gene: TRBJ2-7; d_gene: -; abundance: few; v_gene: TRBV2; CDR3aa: CASPGDSSYEQYF; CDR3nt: TGTGCCAGCCCAGGAGATAGCTCCTACGAGCAGTACTTC
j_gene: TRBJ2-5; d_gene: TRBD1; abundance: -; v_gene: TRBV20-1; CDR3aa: CSARDREKQETQYF; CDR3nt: TGCAGTGCTAGGGACAGGGAAAAGCAAGAGACCCAGTACTTC
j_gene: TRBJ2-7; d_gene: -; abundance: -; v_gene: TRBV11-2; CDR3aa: CASTKTGGDEQYF; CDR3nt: TGTGCCAGCACCAAGACAGGCGGTGACGAGCAGTACTTC
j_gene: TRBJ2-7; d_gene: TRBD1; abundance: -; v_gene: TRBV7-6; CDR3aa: CASNPIGDRAYEQYF; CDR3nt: TGTGCCAGCAACCCGATAGGGGACAGGGCGTACGAGCAGTACTTC
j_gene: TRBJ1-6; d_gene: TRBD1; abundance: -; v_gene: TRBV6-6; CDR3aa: CASSYSGQDGNSPLHF; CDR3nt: TGTGCCAGCAGTTACTCGGGACAGGACGGGAATTCACCCCTCCACTTT
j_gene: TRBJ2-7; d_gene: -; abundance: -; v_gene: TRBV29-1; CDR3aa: CSVEKWGSSYEQYF; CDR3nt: TGCAGCGTTGAAAAGTGGGGGAGCTCCTACGAGCAGTACTTC
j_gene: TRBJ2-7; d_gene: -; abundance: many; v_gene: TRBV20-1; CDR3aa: CSAHRGEPFEQYF; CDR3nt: TGCAGTGCTCATCGGGGAGAGCCCTTTGAGCAGTACTTC
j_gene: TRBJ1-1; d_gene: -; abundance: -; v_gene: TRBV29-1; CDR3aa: CSVSPGSPEAFF; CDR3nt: TGCAGCGTTTCCCCGGGATCCCCTGAAGCTTTCTTT
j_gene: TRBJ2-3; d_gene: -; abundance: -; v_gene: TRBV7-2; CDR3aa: CASSLFSWGADTQYF; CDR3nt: TGTGCCAGCAGCTTGTTTTCGTGGGGGGCAGATACGCAGTATTTT
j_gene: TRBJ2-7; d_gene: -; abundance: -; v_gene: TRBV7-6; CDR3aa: CASSFLPFGDEQYF; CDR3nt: TGTGCCAGCAGCTTTCTCCCTTTCGGTGACGAGCAGTACTTC
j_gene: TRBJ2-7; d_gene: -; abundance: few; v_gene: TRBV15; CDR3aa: CATSREGAGIVYEQYF; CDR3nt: TGTGCCACCAGCAGAGAAGGAGCGGGCATCGTCTACGAGCAGTACTTC
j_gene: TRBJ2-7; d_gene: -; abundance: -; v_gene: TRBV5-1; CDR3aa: CASSLVSGQLHERYF; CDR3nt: TGCGCCAGCAGCTTGGTATCGGGCCAGCTGCACGAGCGGTACTTC
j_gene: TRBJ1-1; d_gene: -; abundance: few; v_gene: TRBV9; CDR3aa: CASSLTGRGTEAFF; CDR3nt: TGTGCCAGCAGCTTGACGGGCAGGGGCACTGAAGCTTTCTTT
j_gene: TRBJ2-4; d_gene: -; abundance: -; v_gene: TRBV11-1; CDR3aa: CASSFGLGETKNIQYF; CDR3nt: TGTGCCAGCAGCTTCGGTCTAGGGGAAACTAAAAACATTCAGTACTTC
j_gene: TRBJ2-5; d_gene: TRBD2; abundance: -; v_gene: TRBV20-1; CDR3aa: CSAQGDRRLAVTTAGETQYF; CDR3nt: TGCAGTGCCCAAGGTGACCGACGGCTAGCGGTCACGACGGCTGGGGAGACCCAGTACTTC
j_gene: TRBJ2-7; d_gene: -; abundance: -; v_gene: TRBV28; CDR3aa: CASSVPGRLVRGYEQYF; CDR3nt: TGTGCCAGCAGCGTCCCGGGACGACTCGTAAGGGGCTACGAGCAGTACTTC
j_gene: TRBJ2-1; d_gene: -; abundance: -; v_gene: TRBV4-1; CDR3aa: CASSQSRQNEQFF; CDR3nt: TGCGCCAGCAGCCAGTCGAGACAGAATGAGCAGTTCTTC
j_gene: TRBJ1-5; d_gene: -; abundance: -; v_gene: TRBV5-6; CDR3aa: CASSFGAGEPNQPQHF; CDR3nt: TGTGCCAGCAGCTTCGGGGCCGGGGAACCCAATCAGCCCCAGCATTTT
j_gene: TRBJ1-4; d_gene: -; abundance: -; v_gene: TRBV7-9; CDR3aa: CASSLWVRVGEKLFF; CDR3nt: TGTGCCAGCAGCTTATGGGTACGGGTTGGCGAAAAACTGTTTTTT
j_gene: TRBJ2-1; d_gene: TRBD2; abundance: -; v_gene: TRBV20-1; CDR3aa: CGARGDVQRRGSYNEQFF; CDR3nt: TGCGGTGCTAGAGGTGACGTCCAGCGGCGGGGGTCCTACAATGAGCAGTTCTTC
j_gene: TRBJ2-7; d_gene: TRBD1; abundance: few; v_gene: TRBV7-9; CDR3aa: CASSSAGQGYEQYF; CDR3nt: TGTGCCAGCAGCTCAGCGGGACAGGGCTACGAGCAGTACTTC